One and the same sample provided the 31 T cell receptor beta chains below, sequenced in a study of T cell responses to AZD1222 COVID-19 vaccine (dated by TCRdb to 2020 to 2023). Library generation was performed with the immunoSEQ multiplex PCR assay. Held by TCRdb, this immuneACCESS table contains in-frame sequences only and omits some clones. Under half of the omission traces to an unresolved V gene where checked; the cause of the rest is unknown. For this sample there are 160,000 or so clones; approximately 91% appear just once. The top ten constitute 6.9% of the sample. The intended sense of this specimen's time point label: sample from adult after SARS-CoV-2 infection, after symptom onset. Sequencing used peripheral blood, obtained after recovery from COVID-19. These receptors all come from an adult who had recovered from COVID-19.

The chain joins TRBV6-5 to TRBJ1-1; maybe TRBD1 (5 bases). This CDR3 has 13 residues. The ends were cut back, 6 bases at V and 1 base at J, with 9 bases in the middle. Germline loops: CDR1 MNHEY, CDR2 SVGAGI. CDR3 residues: CASRPDRNTEAFF. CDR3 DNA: TGTGCCAGCAGACCTGACAGGAACACTGAAGCTTTCTTT.

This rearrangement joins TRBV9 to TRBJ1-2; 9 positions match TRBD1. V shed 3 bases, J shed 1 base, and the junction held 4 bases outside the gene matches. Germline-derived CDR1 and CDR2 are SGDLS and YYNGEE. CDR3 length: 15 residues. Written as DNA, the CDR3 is TGTGCCAGCAGCGCTGGACAGGGGATTAACTATGGCTACACCTTC. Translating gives CASSAGQGINYGYTF. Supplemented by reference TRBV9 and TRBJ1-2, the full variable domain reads DSGVTQTPKHLITATGQRVTLRCSPRSGDLSVYWYQQSLDQGLQFLIQYYNGEERAKGNILERFSAQQFPDLHSELNLSSLELGDSALYFCASSAGQGINYGYTFGSGTRLTVV.

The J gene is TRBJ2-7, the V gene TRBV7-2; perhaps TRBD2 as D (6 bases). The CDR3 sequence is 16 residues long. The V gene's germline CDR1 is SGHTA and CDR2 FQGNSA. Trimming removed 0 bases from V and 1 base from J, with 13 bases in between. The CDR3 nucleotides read TGTGCCAGCAGCTTAGCCCGGTCTAGCGCTTCCTACGAGCAGTACTTC. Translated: CASSLARSSASYEQYF.

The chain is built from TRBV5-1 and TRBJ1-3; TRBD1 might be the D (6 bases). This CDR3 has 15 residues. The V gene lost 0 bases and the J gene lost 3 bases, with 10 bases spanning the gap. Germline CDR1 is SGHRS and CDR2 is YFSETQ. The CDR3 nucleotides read TGCGCCAGCAGCTTGGTTTCAGGGGATGGAAACACCATATATTTT. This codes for CASSLVSGDGNTIYF.

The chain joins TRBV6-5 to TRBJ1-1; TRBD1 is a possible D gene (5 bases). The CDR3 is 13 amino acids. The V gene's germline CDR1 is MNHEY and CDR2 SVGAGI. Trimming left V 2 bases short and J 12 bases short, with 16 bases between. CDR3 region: CASSYGQGLQTFF. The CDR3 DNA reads TGTGCCAGCAGTTACGGTCAGGGTCTTCAGACTTTCTTT.

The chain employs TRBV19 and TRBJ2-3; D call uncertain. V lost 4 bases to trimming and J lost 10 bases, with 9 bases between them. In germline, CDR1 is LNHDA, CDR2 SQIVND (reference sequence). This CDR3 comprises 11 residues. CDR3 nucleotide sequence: TGTGCCAGTAGTACCGCTCTGGCGCAGTATTTT. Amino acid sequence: CASSTALAQYF.

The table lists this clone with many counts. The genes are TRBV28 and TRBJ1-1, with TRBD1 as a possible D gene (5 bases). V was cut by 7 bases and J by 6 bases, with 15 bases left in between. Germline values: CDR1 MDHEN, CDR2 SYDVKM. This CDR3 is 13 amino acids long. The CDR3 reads CASTSPRGAEAFF. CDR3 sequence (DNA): TGTGCCAGCACTTCCCCACGGGGCGCTGAAGCTTTCTTT. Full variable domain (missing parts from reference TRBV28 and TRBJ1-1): DVKVTQSSRYLVKRTGEKVFLECVQDMDHENMFWYRQDPGLGLRLIYFSYDVKMKEKGDIPEGYSVSREKKERFSLILESASTNQTSMYLCASTSPRGAEAFFGQGTRLTVV.

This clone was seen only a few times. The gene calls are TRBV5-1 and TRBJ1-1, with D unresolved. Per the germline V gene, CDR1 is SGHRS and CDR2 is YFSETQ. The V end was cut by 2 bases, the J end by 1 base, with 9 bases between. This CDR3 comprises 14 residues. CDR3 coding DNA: TGCGCCAGCAGCTTACCCTACTCGAACACTGAAGCTTTCTTT. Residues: CASSLPYSNTEAFF.

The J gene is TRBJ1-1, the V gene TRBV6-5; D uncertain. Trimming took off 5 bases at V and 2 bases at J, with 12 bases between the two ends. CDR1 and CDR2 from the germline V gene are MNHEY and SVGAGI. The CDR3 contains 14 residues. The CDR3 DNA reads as TGTGCCAGCAGTCTCTGGTCTTCAAACACTGAAGCTTTCTTT. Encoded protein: CASSLWSSNTEAFF.

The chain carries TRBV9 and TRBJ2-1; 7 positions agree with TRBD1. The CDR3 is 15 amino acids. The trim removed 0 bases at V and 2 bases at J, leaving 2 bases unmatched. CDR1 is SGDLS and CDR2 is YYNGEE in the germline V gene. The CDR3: CASSVAGTAYNEQFF. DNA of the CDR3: TGTGCCAGCAGCGTAGCCGGGACAGCCTACAATGAGCAGTTCTTC. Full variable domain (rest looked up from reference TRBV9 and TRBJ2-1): DSGVTQTPKHLITATGQRVTLRCSPRSGDLSVYWYQQSLDQGLQFLIQYYNGEERAKGNILERFSAQQFPDLHSELNLSSLELGDSALYFCASSVAGTAYNEQFFGPGTRLTVL.

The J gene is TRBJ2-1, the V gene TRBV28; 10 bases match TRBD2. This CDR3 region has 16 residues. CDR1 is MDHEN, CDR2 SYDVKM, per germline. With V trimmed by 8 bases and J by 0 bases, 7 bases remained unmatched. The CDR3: CASRTSGVISYNEQFF. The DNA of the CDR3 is TGTGCCAGCCGGACTAGCGGAGTTATCTCCTACAATGAGCAGTTCTTC.

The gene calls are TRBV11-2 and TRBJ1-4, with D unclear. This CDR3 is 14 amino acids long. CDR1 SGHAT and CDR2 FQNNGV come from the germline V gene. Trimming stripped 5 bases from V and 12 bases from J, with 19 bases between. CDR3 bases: TGTGCCAGCAGCCCACAGTTCTCGGGTAGGGAACTGTTTTTT. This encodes CASSPQFSGRELFF.

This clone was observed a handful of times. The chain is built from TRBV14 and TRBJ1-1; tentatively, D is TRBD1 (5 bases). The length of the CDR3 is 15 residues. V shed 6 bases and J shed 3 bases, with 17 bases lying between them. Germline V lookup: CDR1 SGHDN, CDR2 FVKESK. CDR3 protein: CASRALGRADTEAFF. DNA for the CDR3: TGTGCCAGCAGAGCTTTGGGCAGGGCGGACACTGAAGCTTTCTTT.

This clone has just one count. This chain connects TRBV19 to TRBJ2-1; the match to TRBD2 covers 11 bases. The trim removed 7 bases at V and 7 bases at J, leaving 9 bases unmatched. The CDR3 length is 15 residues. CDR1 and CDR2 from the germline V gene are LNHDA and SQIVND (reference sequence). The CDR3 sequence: CASTTSGGFGNEQFF. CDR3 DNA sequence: TGTGCCAGTACAACTAGCGGGGGCTTCGGGAATGAGCAGTTCTTC.

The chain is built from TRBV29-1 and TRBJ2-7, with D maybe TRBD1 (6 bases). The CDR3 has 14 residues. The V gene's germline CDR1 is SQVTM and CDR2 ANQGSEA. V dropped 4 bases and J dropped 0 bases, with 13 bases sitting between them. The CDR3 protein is CSVAGAGSSYEQYF. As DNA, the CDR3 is TGCAGCGTTGCAGGGGCCGGGTCCTCCTACGAGCAGTACTTC.

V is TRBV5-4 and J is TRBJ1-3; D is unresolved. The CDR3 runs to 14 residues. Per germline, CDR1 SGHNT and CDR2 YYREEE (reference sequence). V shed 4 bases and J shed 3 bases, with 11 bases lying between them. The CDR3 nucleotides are TGTGCCAGCAGCCCAGGAAGCGGTGGAAACACCATATATTTT. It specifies CASSPGSGGNTIYF.

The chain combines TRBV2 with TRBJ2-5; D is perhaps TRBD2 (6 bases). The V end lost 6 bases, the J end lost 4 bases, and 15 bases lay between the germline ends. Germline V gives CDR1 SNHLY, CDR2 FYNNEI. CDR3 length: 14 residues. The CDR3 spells CASSAGTDRETQYF. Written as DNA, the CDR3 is TGTGCCAGCAGCGCAGGGACTGACAGAGAGACCCAGTACTTC.

CDR3 coding DNA: TGTGCCAGTATTCCGACAATGGGCGCGGTTGGCTACACCTTC. It yields the protein CASIPTMGAVGYTF. This chain links TRBV19 with TRBJ1-2, with unresolved D. V lost 7 bases to trimming and J lost 7 bases, with 19 bases between them. Germline assignment: CDR1 LNHDA and CDR2 SQIVND (reference sequence). This CDR3 contains 14 residues. The full variable domain, completed using reference TRBV19 and TRBJ1-2, is DGGITQSPKYLFRKEGQNVTLSCEQNLNHDAMYWYRQDPGQGLRLIYYSQIVNDFQKGDIAEGYSVSREKKESFPLTVTSAQKNPTAFYLCASIPTMGAVGYTFGSGTRLTVV.

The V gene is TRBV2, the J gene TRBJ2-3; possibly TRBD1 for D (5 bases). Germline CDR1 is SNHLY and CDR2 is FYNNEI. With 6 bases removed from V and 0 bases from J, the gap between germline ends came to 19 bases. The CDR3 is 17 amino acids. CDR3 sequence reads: CASSAGLVPFSTDTQYF. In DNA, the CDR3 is TGTGCCAGCAGCGCAGGGTTGGTGCCATTTAGCACAGATACGCAGTATTTT.

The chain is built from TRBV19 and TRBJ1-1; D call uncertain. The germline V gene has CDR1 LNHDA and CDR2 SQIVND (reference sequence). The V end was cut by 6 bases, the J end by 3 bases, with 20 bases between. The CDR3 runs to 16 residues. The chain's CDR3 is CASSYFYSGLHTEAFF. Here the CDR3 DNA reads TGTGCCAGTAGCTATTTTTACAGCGGGCTACACACTGAAGCTTTCTTT.

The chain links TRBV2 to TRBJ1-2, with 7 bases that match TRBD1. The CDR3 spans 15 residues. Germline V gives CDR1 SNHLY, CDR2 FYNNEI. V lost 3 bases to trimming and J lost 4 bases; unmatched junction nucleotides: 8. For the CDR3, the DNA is TGTGCCAGCAGTGATCCCCGACAGGGAGTCTATGGCTACACCTTC. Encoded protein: CASSDPRQGVYGYTF.

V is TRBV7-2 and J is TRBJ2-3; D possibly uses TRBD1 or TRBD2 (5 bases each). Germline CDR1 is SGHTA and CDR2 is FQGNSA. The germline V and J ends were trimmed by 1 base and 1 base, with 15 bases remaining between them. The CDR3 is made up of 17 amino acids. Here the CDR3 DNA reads TGTGCCAGCAGCTTAGACGGACGCCGGGGCGGCACAGATACGCAGTATTTT. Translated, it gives CASSLDGRRGGTDTQYF. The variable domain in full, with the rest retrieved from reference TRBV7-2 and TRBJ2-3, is GAGVSQSPSNKVTEKGKDVELRCDPISGHTALYWYRQSLGQGLEFLIYFQGNSAPDKSGLPSDRFSAERTGGSVSTLTIQRTQQEDSAVYLCASSLDGRRGGTDTQYFGPGTRLTVL.

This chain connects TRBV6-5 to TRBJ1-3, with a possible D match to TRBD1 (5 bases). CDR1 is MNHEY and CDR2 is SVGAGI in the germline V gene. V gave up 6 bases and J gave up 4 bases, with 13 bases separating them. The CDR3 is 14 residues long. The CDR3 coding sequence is TGTGCCAGCAGAGCAGACAGAGACGGAAACACCATATATTTT. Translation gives CASRADRDGNTIYF.

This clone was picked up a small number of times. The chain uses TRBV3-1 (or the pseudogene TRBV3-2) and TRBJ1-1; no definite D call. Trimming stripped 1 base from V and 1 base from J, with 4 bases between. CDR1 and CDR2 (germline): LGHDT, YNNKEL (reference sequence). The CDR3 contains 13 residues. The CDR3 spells CASSQGWNTEAFF. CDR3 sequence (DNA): TGTGCCAGCAGCCAAGGGTGGAACACTGAAGCTTTCTTT.

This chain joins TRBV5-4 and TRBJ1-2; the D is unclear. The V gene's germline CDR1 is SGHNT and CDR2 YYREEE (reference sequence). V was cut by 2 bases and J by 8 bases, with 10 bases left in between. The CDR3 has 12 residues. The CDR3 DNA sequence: TGTGCCAGCAGCTTAACAGTGGGAGGCTACACCTTC. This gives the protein CASSLTVGGYTF.

CDR3 in amino acids: CASGALDRNNQPQHF. The CDR3 DNA reads as TGTGCCAGCGGAGCACTGGACAGGAACAATCAGCCCCAGCATTTT. This chain uses TRBV21-1 with TRBJ1-5; whether TRBD1, the table's D call, matches the DNA was not checked. TRBV21-1 is a pseudogene segment. The CDR3 contains 15 residues.

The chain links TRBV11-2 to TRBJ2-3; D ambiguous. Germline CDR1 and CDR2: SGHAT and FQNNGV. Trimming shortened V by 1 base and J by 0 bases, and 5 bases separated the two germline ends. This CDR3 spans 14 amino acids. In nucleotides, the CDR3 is TGTGCCAGCAGCTTAGGGTTAAGCACAGATACGCAGTATTTT. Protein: CASSLGLSTDTQYF.

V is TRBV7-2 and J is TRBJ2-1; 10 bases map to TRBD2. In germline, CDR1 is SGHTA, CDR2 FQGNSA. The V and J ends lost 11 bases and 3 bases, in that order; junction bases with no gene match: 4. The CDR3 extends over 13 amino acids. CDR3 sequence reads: CASGLAVYNEQFF. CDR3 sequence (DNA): TGTGCCTCTGGACTAGCGGTCTACAATGAGCAGTTCTTC. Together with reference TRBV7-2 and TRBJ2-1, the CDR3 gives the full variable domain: GAGVSQSPSNKVTEKGKDVELRCDPISGHTALYWYRQSLGQGLEFLIYFQGNSAPDKSGLPSDRFSAERTGGSVSTLTIQRTQQEDSAVYLCASGLAVYNEQFFGPGTRLTVL.

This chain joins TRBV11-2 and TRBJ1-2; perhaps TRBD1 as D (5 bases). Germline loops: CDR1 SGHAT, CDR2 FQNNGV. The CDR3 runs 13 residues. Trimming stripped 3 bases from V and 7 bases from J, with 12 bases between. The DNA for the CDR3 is TGTGCCAGCAGCTTCCCCACGGACATTGGCTACACCTTC. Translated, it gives CASSFPTDIGYTF.

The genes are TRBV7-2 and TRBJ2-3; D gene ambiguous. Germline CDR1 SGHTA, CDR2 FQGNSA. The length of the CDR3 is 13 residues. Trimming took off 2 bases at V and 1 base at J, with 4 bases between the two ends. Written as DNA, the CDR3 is TGTGCCAGCAGCTTACTAGGCACAGATACGCAGTATTTT. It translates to CASSLLGTDTQYF.

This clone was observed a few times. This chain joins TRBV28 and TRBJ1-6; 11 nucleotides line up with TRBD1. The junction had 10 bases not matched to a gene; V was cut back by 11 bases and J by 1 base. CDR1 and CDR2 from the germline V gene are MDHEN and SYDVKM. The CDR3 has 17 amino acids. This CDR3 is CASGTGGYDSYNSPLHF. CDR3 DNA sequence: TGTGCCTCAGGGACAGGGGGTTACGATTCCTATAATTCACCCCTCCACTTT.